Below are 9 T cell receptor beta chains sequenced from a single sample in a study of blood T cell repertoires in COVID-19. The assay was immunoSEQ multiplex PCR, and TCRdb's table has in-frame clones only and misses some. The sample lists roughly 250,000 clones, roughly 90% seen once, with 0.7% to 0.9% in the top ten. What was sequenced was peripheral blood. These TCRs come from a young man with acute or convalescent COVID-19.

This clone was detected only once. As DNA, the CDR3 is TGTGCCAGCAGTACCCGACAGGGACTGGGCTACACCTTC. Protein: CASSTRQGLGYTF. The genes are TRBV6-5 and TRBJ1-2; 7 bases agree with TRBD1. This CDR3 has 13 residues. The trim removed 5 bases at V and 8 bases at J, leaving 8 bases unmatched. CDR1 is MNHEY and CDR2 is SVGAGI in the germline V gene.

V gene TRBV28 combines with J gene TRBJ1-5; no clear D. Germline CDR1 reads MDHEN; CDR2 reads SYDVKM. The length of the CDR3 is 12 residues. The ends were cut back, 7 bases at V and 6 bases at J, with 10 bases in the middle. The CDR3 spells CASNELVQPQHF. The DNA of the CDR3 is TGTGCCAGCAATGAGCTCGTTCAGCCCCAGCATTTT.

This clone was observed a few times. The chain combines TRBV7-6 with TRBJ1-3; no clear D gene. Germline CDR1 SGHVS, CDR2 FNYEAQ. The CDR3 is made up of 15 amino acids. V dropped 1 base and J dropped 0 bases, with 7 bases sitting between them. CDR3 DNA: TGTGCCAGCAGCTTAGGGGCTTACTCTGGAAACACCATATATTTT. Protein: CASSLGAYSGNTIYF.

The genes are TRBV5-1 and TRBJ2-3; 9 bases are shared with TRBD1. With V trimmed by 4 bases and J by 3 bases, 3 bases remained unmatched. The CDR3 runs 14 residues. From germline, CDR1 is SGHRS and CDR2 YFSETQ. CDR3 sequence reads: CASSAGTGTDTQYF. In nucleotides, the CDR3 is TGCGCCAGCAGCGCCGGGACAGGGACAGATACGCAGTATTTT.

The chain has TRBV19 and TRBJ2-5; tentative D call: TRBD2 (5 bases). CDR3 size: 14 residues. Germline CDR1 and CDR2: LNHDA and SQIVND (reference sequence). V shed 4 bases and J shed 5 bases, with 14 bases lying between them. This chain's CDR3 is CASSTTSGYETQYF. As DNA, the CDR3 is TGTGCCAGTAGTACAACTAGTGGGTATGAGACCCAGTACTTC.

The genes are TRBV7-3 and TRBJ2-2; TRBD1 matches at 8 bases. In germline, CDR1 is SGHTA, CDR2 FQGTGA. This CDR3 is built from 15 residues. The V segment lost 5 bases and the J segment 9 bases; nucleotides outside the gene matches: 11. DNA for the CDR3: TGTGCCAGCAGCATCGCGTCAGGGGGCTTCAGGGAGCTGTTTTTT. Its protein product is CASSIASGGFRELFF. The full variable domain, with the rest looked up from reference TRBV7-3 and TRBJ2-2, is GAGVSQTPSNKVTEKGKYVELRCDPISGHTALYWYRQSLGQGPEFLIYFQGTGAADDSGLPNDRFFAVRPEGSVSTLKIQRTERGDSAVYLCASSIASGGFRELFFGEGSRLTVL.

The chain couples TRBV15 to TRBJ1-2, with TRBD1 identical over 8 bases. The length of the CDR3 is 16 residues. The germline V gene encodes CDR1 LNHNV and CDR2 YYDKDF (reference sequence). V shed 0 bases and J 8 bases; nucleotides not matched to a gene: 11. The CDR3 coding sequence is TGTGCCACCAGCAGAGACGGCAGGGGGCTGGGGGAAGGCTACACCTTC. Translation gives CATSRDGRGLGEGYTF.

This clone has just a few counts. The CDR3 sequence is CAWSGHSSGNTIYF. CDR3 in DNA: TGTGCCTGGAGCGGACATAGCTCTGGAAACACCATATATTTT. V and J are TRBV30 and TRBJ1-3; TRBD1 might be the D (5 bases). Germline CDR1 GTSNPN, CDR2 SVGIG (reference sequence). The CDR3 length is 14 residues. Between the trimmed V and J ends, which lost 3 bases and 0 bases, there was a span of 9 bases. The variable domain in full, completed from reference TRBV30 and TRBJ1-3, reads SQTIHQWPATLVQPVGSPLSLECTVEGTSNPNLYWYRQAAGRGLQLLFYSVGIGQISSEVPQNLSASRPQDRQFILSSKKLLLSDSGFYLCAWSGHSSGNTIYFGEGSWLTVV.

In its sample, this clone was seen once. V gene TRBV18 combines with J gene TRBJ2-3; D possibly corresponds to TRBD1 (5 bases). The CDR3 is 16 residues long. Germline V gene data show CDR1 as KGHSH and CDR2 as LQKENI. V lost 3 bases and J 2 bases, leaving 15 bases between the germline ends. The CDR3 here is CASSPKLQGSTDTQYF. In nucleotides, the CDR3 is TGTGCCAGCTCACCTAAATTGCAGGGCTCCACAGATACGCAGTATTTT.